This T cell receptor beta chain comes out of a study of blood T cell repertoires in COVID-19. V lost 1 base to trimming and J lost 0 bases, with 14 bases between them. The germline CDR1 and CDR2 sequences are SGHDN and FVKESK. This CDR3 spans 17 amino acids. The protocol was immunoSEQ multiplex PCR, while the TCRdb copy is restricted to in-frame clones and leaves out a portion. The sample records fewer than 300,000 clones, more than 80% being singletons. The sequenced sample consisted of PBMCs or T cells enriched from blood (not recorded which). This TCR was recovered from a woman between 25 and 40 years old who had recovered from COVID-19. The chain joins TRBV14 to TRBJ2-3; possible D gene TRBD1, 5 bases. This chain's CDR3 is CASSQVGALPSTDTQYF. The CDR3 DNA is TGTGCCAGCAGCCAAGTTGGGGCCTTGCCTAGCACAGATACGCAGTATTTT.